A single sample gave rise to the 9 T cell receptor beta chains below, sequenced in a study of sequential checkpoint blockade in melanoma. Data came from immunoSEQ multiplex PCR; TCRdb stores just in-frame clones and leaves some out. The sample contains more than 6,500 clones, about 20% of which appear only once. Treatment reported: randomized to nivolumab then ipilimumab (arm A) or the reverse (arm B). The sequencing used tumor tissue (inferred from file names), collected from a patient given nivolumab and ipilimumab in sequence. All receptors derive from a human donor with melanoma.

The chain links TRBV30 to TRBJ2-7; D is possibly TRBD2 (5 bases). The V end lost 3 bases, the J end lost 1 base, and 10 bases lay between the germline ends. The CDR3 has 13 residues. CDR1 GTSNPN and CDR2 SVGIG come from the germline V gene (reference sequence). The CDR3: CAWRSEGSYEQYF. The CDR3 DNA is TGTGCCTGGAGGAGTGAGGGTTCCTACGAGCAGTACTTC.

V is TRBV5-1 and J is TRBJ1-1; D not certain. Per germline, CDR1 SGHRS and CDR2 YFSETQ. The CDR3 has 20 amino acids. V lost 0 bases and J 2 bases, leaving 26 bases between the germline ends. CDR3 in amino acids: CASSLGLSFEGNSKNTEAFF. CDR3 nucleotide sequence: TGCGCCAGCAGCTTGGGTTTGAGTTTCGAAGGTAATTCGAAAAACACTGAAGCTTTCTTT.

This clone turned up a few times. The rearrangement links TRBV6-8 to TRBJ1-1; unclear D gene. The germline V gene has CDR1 MNHGY and CDR2 SAAAGT. Trimming removed 1 base from V and 3 bases from J, with 12 bases in between. The CDR3 totals 15 residues. This CDR3 reads CASSYWGALDTEAFF. As DNA, the CDR3 is TGTGCCAGCAGTTACTGGGGAGCTCTGGACACTGAAGCTTTCTTT.

This clone was seen at least ten times. The gene calls are TRBV11-3 and TRBJ2-3, with a weak D call TRBD1 (6 bases). The CDR3 extends over 16 amino acids. V was pared by 3 bases and J by 1 base, with 14 bases between. Germline lookup yields CDR1 SGHNT and CDR2 YENEEA. CDR3 bases: TGTGCCAGCAGCTTCGAGGACAGTCTGGGCACAGATACGCAGTATTTT. This codes for CASSFEDSLGTDTQYF.

In its sample, this clone was seen a few times. CDR3 region: CASSIGGSREKLFF. In DNA form, the CDR3 reads TGTGCCAGTAGTATAGGCGGTAGCCGAGAAAAACTGTTTTTT. This chain connects TRBV19 to TRBJ1-4, with D hard to call. The CDR3 sequence is 14 residues long. Germline V gene lookup returns CDR1 LNHDA and CDR2 SQIVND (reference sequence). The V end lost 1 base, the J end lost 8 bases, and 11 bases lay between the germline ends.

The chain has TRBV25-1 and TRBJ2-2; 11 nucleotides agree with TRBD2. V gave up 4 bases and J gave up 0 bases; unmatched junction bases: 7. There are 18 residues in the CDR3. Germline loops: CDR1 MGHDK, CDR2 SYGVNS. CDR3 nucleotides: TGTGCCAGCAGTGGCGACCTAGCGGGGGGACCGAACACCGGGGAGCTGTTTTTT. This translates into CASSGDLAGGPNTGELFF.

This clone is judged medium-sized. V gene TRBV11-3 combines with J gene TRBJ1-2; 7 bases agree with TRBD1. Germline V lookup: CDR1 SGHNT, CDR2 YENEEA. Trimming removed 2 bases from V and 0 bases from J; junction bases left unmatched: 6. The CDR3 length is 16 residues. CDR3 amino acids: CASSLTGGQSNYGYTF. CDR3 in DNA: TGTGCCAGCAGCTTAACGGGGGGACAGTCTAACTATGGCTACACCTTC.

The CDR3 nucleotides read TGTGCCGGCAGGGGGTGGAACACTGAAGCTTTCTTT. This sequence encodes CAGRGWNTEAFF. The chain recombines TRBV10-3 with TRBJ1-1; 7 bases map to TRBD1. The CDR3 runs to 12 residues. CDR1 is ENHRY, CDR2 SYGVKD, per germline. V dropped 11 bases and J dropped 1; count of bases not matched to a gene: 4.

This clone was seen only a few times. This CDR3 reads CASSGSGNTIYF. CDR3 sequence (DNA): TGTGCCAGCTCGGGATCCGGAAACACCATATATTTT. The chain couples TRBV6-8 to TRBJ1-3; D is uncertain. CDR3 length: 12 residues. Per the germline V gene, CDR1 is MNHGY and CDR2 is SAAAGT. V lost 8 bases and J 4 bases, leaving 9 bases between the germline ends.